This T cell receptor (delta chain) was identified during a study of Vδ1+ human thymocytes. The V end was cut by 5 bases, the J end by 7 bases, with 17 bases between. The length of the CDR3 is 14 residues. The germline V gene encodes CDR1 TSWWSYY and CDR2 QGS. Thymocytes were sorted as CD3+ TCRVdelta1+ TCRVdelta2- after alphabeta T cell depletion. Broader study findings: TRD repertoires were essentially private, unlike widely shared TRG clonotypes. Unlike peripheral blood Vdelta1+ controls, thymic delta-chain sequences included around 18% Vdelta2 and few Vdelta3. In the thymus, TRG and TRD repertoires looked highly polyclonal with Gaussian CDR3 lengths.

On this clone: Its antigen is not known.

Extracted RNA was reverse transcribed into cDNA. CDR3 amplicons came from multiplex PCR with pooled V-gene forward and constant-region reverse primers. TCRdb processed the multiplex PCR reads again with the CATT caller. Of about 73,000 delta-chain clones listed, about 35% are singletons. This TCR was recovered from a boy under three years old who had congenital heart surgery. Sample: Vdelta1+ gamma-delta thymocytes from the thymus. Subset described: FACS-sorted CD3+ TCRalphabeta- TCRVdelta1+ TCRVdelta2- thymocytes. This rearrangement joins TRDV1 to TRDJ1; the D gene is possibly TRDD3 (5 bases). The CDR3 protein is CALGNGLLVGKLIF. The CDR3 nucleotides are TGTGCTCTTGGGAACGGGTTACTGGTAGGTAAACTCATCTTT.